These 17 T cell receptor beta chains share one sample of origin, sequenced in a study of cytomegalovirus exposure and HLA in healthy donors. With 60 Vbeta and 13 Jbeta primers, the PCR was carried out. Assay: immunoSEQ multiplex PCR; the TCRdb copy retains only in-frame clones and omits some. The sample lists 160,000 or so clones, roughly 79% occurring once. Sequenced sample: PBMCs. The receptors were gathered from a woman aged 40 to 50 in good health and CMV-seronegative.

J is TRBJ1-5 and V is TRBV2; D possibly corresponds to TRBD1 (6 bases). The CDR3 contains 15 residues. Trimming removed 6 bases at V and 7 bases at J, with 19 bases between. Germline CDR1 and CDR2: SNHLY and FYNNEI. The CDR3 here is CASSLNRESGQPQHF. In DNA, the CDR3 is TGTGCCAGCAGCCTAAACAGGGAATCTGGGCAGCCCCAGCATTTT.

J is TRBJ2-7 and V is TRBV9, with TRBD2 as a possible D gene (5 bases). The CDR3 spans 13 residues. V dropped 0 bases and J dropped 2 bases, with 6 bases sitting between them. Germline V gene sequence: CDR1 SGDLS, CDR2 YYNGEE. The CDR3: CASSVDGTYEQYF. The CDR3 DNA is TGTGCCAGCAGCGTAGACGGGACCTACGAGCAGTACTTC.

The rearrangement uses TRBV7-9 and TRBJ1-2; a weak D match, TRBD1 (6 bases). The CDR3 extends over 13 amino acids. With 1 base removed from V and 5 bases from J, the gap between germline ends came to 8 bases. CDR1 is SEHNR and CDR2 is FQNEAQ in the germline V gene (reference sequence). The CDR3 nucleotides are TGTGCCAGCAGCTTAGGGACAGCATATGGCTACACCTTC. Translating gives CASSLGTAYGYTF. Using reference TRBV7-9 and TRBJ1-2 for the parts outside the CDR3, the full variable domain is DTGVSQNPRHKITKRGQNVTFRCDPISEHNRLYWYRQTLGQGPEFLTYFQNEAQLEKSRLLSDRFSAERPKGSFSTLEIQRTEQGDSAMYLCASSLGTAYGYTFGSGTRLTVV.

The gene calls are TRBV6-6 and TRBJ2-7; the D gene is possibly TRBD2 (6 bases). V shed 5 bases and J shed 9 bases, with 14 bases lying between them. CDR1 and CDR2 from the germline V gene are MNHNY and SVGAGI (reference sequence). This CDR3 comprises 12 residues. The CDR3 DNA reads TGTGCCAGCAGTCGACCGGAGGGAACGCAGTACTTC. Translation: CASSRPEGTQYF.

This clone appeared once. V gene TRBV30 combines with J gene TRBJ2-3; D is perhaps TRBD2 (6 bases). The CDR3 totals 15 residues. Germline CDR1 and CDR2: GTSNPN and SVGIG (reference sequence). Trimming removed 0 bases at V and 2 bases at J, with 12 bases between. CDR3 protein: CAWSVLTRATDTQYF. The CDR3 coding sequence is TGTGCCTGGAGTGTTCTGACTAGAGCCACAGATACGCAGTATTTT.

The rearrangement uses TRBV7-8 and TRBJ2-2; 10 bases are a match to TRBD2. CDR3 size: 16 residues. V lost 5 bases, J lost 5 bases, and 8 bases stayed unmatched. Germline V gene lookup returns CDR1 SGHVS and CDR2 FQNEAQ. The chain's CDR3 is CASSTAGGPRTGELFF. For the CDR3, the DNA is TGTGCCAGCAGCACAGCGGGAGGGCCTAGGACCGGGGAGCTGTTTTTT.

J is TRBJ2-7 and V is TRBV5-6, with D perhaps matching TRBD2 (5 bases). The CDR3 sequence is 12 residues long. CDR1 is SGHDT, CDR2 YYEEEE, per germline. With 4 bases removed from V and 2 bases from J, the gap between germline ends came to 7 bases. As DNA, the CDR3 is TGTGCCAGCAGCGCGGGTCCCTACGAGCAGTACTTC. Amino acid sequence: CASSAGPYEQYF.

The V and J genes are TRBV7-9 and TRBJ1-1; D possibly corresponds to TRBD1 (6 bases). Germline CDR1 and CDR2: SEHNR and FQNEAQ (reference sequence). Trimming pared 5 bases from V and 4 bases from J, leaving 20 bases between. This CDR3 contains 16 residues. CDR3 nucleotide sequence: TGTGCCAGCAGCCCAGGAGGTGGGGGGGCTAGCACTGAAGCTTTCTTT. It translates to CASSPGGGGASTEAFF.

This clone was seen only a few times. V usage is TRBV4-1 and J usage is TRBJ1-1; D not resolved. V lost 0 bases, J lost 4 bases, and 3 bases lay in between. CDR1 MGHRA and CDR2 YSYEKL come from the germline V gene. The CDR3 totals 12 residues. The CDR3 sequence: CASSQDFTEAFF. The CDR3 nucleotides are TGCGCCAGCAGCCAAGACTTCACTGAAGCTTTCTTT.

The gene calls are TRBV9 and TRBJ1-1; D is uncertain. The CDR3 has 12 amino acids. Germline V gives CDR1 SGDLS, CDR2 YYNGEE. V lost 4 bases to trimming and J lost 11 bases, with 15 bases between them. The CDR3 region has the DNA TGTGCCAGCAGCCCCTATCTAGGAGGGGCTTTCTTT. It yields the protein CASSPYLGGAFF.

The table lists this clone with a count of one. The V and J genes are TRBV28 and TRBJ1-1; possible D gene TRBD1, 6 bases. V dropped 2 bases and J dropped 3 bases, with 10 bases sitting between them. This CDR3 is 14 amino acids long. Germline CDR1 is MDHEN and CDR2 is SYDVKM. The CDR3 loop is CASSLINRDTEAFF. The CDR3 nucleotides read TGTGCCAGCAGTTTAATTAACAGGGACACTGAAGCTTTCTTT.

The CDR3 region has the DNA TGTGCCTGGACCGGGTCGAGGGAAGGGACTGAAGCTTTCTTT. Amino acid sequence: CAWTGSREGTEAFF. The chain combines TRBV30 with TRBJ1-1, with D unresolved. The CDR3 runs 14 residues. The V end was cut by 4 bases, the J end by 5 bases, with 17 bases between. Germline V CDR1 and CDR2: GTSNPN, SVGIG (reference sequence).

Comments on this clone: Additional DNA sequences in this sample encode the identical CDR3. The rearrangement uses TRBV5-1 and TRBJ2-2; D gene ambiguous. Germline V gene lookup returns CDR1 SGHRS and CDR2 YFSETQ. The CDR3 contains 15 residues. V was cut by 0 bases and J by 0 bases, with 6 bases left in between. The CDR3 DNA is TGCGCCAGCAGCTTGGGCCAGACGAACACCGGGGAGCTGTTTTTT. Translating gives CASSLGQTNTGELFF.

V gene TRBV5-1 combines with J gene TRBJ2-2; possible D gene TRBD1, 6 bases. The CDR3 covers 16 residues. Trimming removed 3 bases at V and 6 bases at J, with 18 bases between. Germline lookup yields CDR1 SGHRS and CDR2 YFSETQ. Here the CDR3 DNA reads TGCGCCAGCAGCTCAGGGGACGGACTTAGGTCCGGGGAGCTGTTTTTT. This codes for CASSSGDGLRSGELFF.

The V gene is TRBV7-2, the J gene TRBJ1-2; no clear D. Germline V CDR1 and CDR2: SGHTA, FQGNSA. The CDR3 length is 15 residues. The V gene lost 4 bases and the J gene lost 3 bases, with 15 bases spanning the gap. In DNA, the CDR3 is TGTGCCAGCAGCTCAATAGGTCAGGAGGACTATGGCTACACCTTC. Its protein product is CASSSIGQEDYGYTF.

This chain joins TRBV5-4 and TRBJ1-2; 7 bases are a match to TRBD1. Per the germline V gene, CDR1 is SGHNT and CDR2 is YYREEE (reference sequence). This CDR3 spans 13 amino acids. After removal of 5 bases from V and 6 bases from J, the junction contained 7 bases not matched to a gene. CDR3 DNA sequence: TGTGCCAGCAGTCCCGACAGGGCGGATGGCTACACCTTC. It is translated as CASSPDRADGYTF.

This clone came up once. J is TRBJ2-5 and V is TRBV2, with D possibly being TRBD1 (6 bases). CDR3 length: 13 residues. Looked up from germline, CDR1 is SNHLY and CDR2 is FYNNEI. Trimming took 1 base from V and 5 from J, leaving 8 bases between them. CDR3 protein: CASSEGTVETQYF. The CDR3 nucleotides are TGTGCCAGCAGTGAAGGGACAGTGGAGACCCAGTACTTC. The variable domain in full, with the rest retrieved from reference TRBV2 and TRBJ2-5, is EPEVTQTPSHQVTQMGQEVILRCVPISNHLYFYWYRQILGQKVEFLVSFYNNEISEKSEIFDDQFSVERPDGSNFTLKIRSTKLEDSAMYFCASSEGTVETQYFGPGTRLLVL.